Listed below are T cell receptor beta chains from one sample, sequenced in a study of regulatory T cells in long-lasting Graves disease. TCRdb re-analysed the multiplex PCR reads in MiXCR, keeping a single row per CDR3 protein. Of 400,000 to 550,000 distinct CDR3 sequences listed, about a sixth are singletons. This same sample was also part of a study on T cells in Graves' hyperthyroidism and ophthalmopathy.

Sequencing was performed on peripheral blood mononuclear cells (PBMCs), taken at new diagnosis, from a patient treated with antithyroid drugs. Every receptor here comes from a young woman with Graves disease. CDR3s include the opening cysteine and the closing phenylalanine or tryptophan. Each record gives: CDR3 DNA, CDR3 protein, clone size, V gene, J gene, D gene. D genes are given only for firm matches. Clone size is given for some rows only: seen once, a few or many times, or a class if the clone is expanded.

CDR3nt: TGTGCCAGCAGTTATCTTAGCGGGAGCTCCTACAATGAGCAGTTCTTC
CDR3aa: CASSYLSGSSYNEQFF
abundance: many
v_gene: TRBV27
j_gene: TRBJ2-1
d_gene: TRBD2

CDR3nt: TGTGCCAGTAAGGACCTGGGGCTAGCGAACAATGAGCAGTTCTTC
CDR3aa: CASKDLGLANNEQFF
abundance: few
v_gene: TRBV19
j_gene: TRBJ2-1
d_gene: NA

CDR3nt: TGTGCCAGCAGTTACTCGATGGGTTATCAGCCCCAGCATTTT
CDR3aa: CASSYSMGYQPQHF
abundance: few
v_gene: TRBV6-5
j_gene: TRBJ1-5
d_gene: NA

CDR3nt: TGTGCCAGTAGCCGACAGGGGGCTTGGGGCTACACCTTC
CDR3aa: CASSRQGAWGYTF
abundance: NA
v_gene: TRBV19
j_gene: TRBJ1-2
d_gene: TRBD1

CDR3nt: TGTGCCAGCTCCCTGAGTGGGGACACTGAAGCTTTCTTT
CDR3aa: CASSLSGDTEAFF
abundance: many
v_gene: TRBV11-3
j_gene: TRBJ1-1
d_gene: NA

CDR3nt: TGCAGTGCTAGATCGGGGGGCAGCACAGATACGCAGTATTTT
CDR3aa: CSARSGGSTDTQYF
abundance: few
v_gene: TRBV20-1
j_gene: TRBJ2-3
d_gene: NA

CDR3nt: TGTGCCAGCAGTGAAAGGGCGGCGTGGGATACAGATACGCAGTATTTT
CDR3aa: CASSERAAWDTDTQYF
abundance: many
v_gene: TRBV6-1
j_gene: TRBJ2-3
d_gene: NA

CDR3nt: TGTGCCAGCAGTTTTAAGGGAGGGAGCTATGGCTACACCTTC
CDR3aa: CASSFKGGSYGYTF
abundance: many
v_gene: TRBV28
j_gene: TRBJ1-2
d_gene: NA

CDR3nt: TGCAGTGCTAGAAAACCCGACAGAGACAACACTGAAGCTTTCTTT
CDR3aa: CSARKPDRDNTEAFF
abundance: many
v_gene: TRBV20-1
j_gene: TRBJ1-1
d_gene: NA

CDR3nt: TGTGCCAGCAGAAAAGGCTGGGGGAGGAACACTGAAGCTTTCTTT
CDR3aa: CASRKGWGRNTEAFF
abundance: NA
v_gene: TRBV11-2
j_gene: TRBJ1-1
d_gene: NA

CDR3nt: TGTGCCATCAGACAATCGACTAGCGGGAGTTGGGAGCAGTACTTC
CDR3aa: CAIRQSTSGSWEQYF
abundance: NA
v_gene: TRBV10-3
j_gene: TRBJ2-7
d_gene: TRBD2

CDR3nt: TGTGCCAGCAGCTTAAAGGGCTACGATCGAGAGACCCAGTACTTC
CDR3aa: CASSLKGYDRETQYF
abundance: few
v_gene: TRBV11-3
j_gene: TRBJ2-5
d_gene: NA

CDR3nt: TGTGCCAGCCTGAGAACCGGGACAGGTTACAACACTGAAGCTTTCTTT
CDR3aa: CASLRTGTGYNTEAFF
abundance: many
v_gene: TRBV6-1
j_gene: TRBJ1-1
d_gene: TRBD1

CDR3nt: TGCGCCAGCAGCCGAAGGGGTGATGGGCAGTTCTTC
CDR3aa: CASSRRGDGQFF
abundance: NA
v_gene: TRBV4-1
j_gene: TRBJ2-1
d_gene: NA

CDR3nt: TGTGCCAGCAGTTCACCCGGGACAGGGAATTTAAGAAATTGGGGTGAGCAGTTCTTC
CDR3aa: CASSSPGTGNLRNWGEQFF
abundance: few
v_gene: TRBV28
j_gene: TRBJ2-1
d_gene: TRBD1

CDR3nt: TGCAGCGTTGAAATAGTGTACGAGCAGTACTTC
CDR3aa: CSVEIVYEQYF
abundance: many
v_gene: TRBV29-1
j_gene: TRBJ2-7
d_gene: NA

CDR3nt: TGTGCCAGCAGTTCTCTTTCAGGGGGCCTTGTTAATGAGCAGTTCTTC
CDR3aa: CASSSLSGGLVNEQFF
abundance: many
v_gene: TRBV28
j_gene: TRBJ2-1
d_gene: TRBD1

CDR3nt: TGTGCCAGCAGTTACTCAGGGTCTTACGAGCAGTACTTC
CDR3aa: CASSYSGSYEQYF
abundance: many
v_gene: TRBV6-5
j_gene: TRBJ2-7
d_gene: NA

CDR3nt: TGTGCCAGCAGTGCGACAGGGGGAGGCTACGAGCAGTACTTC
CDR3aa: CASSATGGGYEQYF
abundance: NA
v_gene: TRBV12-3/TRBV12-4
j_gene: TRBJ2-7
d_gene: TRBD1

CDR3nt: TGTGCCAGCAGTGAAGGATTTCATGAAAAACTGTTTTTT
CDR3aa: CASSEGFHEKLFF
abundance: NA
v_gene: TRBV6-2/TRBV6-3
j_gene: TRBJ1-4
d_gene: NA

CDR3nt: TGTGCCACCTTGGGACAGAACACAGATACGCAGTATTTT
CDR3aa: CATLGQNTDTQYF
abundance: many
v_gene: TRBV24-1
j_gene: TRBJ2-3
d_gene: TRBD1

CDR3nt: TGTGCCAGCAGTTTAGTTGTGCTAGCGGGCTTGACCTACGAGCAGTACTTC
CDR3aa: CASSLVVLAGLTYEQYF
abundance: many
v_gene: TRBV28
j_gene: TRBJ2-7
d_gene: TRBD2

CDR3nt: TGTGCCAGCAGTTTAGGGACAGGGGGAAGCAATCAGCCCCAGCATTTT
CDR3aa: CASSLGTGGSNQPQHF
abundance: many
v_gene: TRBV12-3/TRBV12-4
j_gene: TRBJ1-5
d_gene: TRBD1

CDR3nt: TGCGCCAGCAGCCAGAGGGGACGGGACACTGAAGCTTTCTTT
CDR3aa: CASSQRGRDTEAFF
abundance: NA
v_gene: TRBV4-3
j_gene: TRBJ1-1
d_gene: NA

CDR3nt: TGTGCCTGGACTAGCGGGAGGGCCGGGACAGATACGCAGTATTTT
CDR3aa: CAWTSGRAGTDTQYF
abundance: NA
v_gene: TRBV30
j_gene: TRBJ2-3
d_gene: TRBD2

CDR3nt: TGCGCCAGCAACCAGCGGGAAGCAGATACGCAGTATTTT
CDR3aa: CASNQREADTQYF
abundance: few
v_gene: TRBV10-2
j_gene: TRBJ2-3
d_gene: TRBD2

CDR3nt: TGTGCCAGCAGTCTGACAGATTACTACAATGAGCAGTTCTTC
CDR3aa: CASSLTDYYNEQFF
abundance: many
v_gene: TRBV28
j_gene: TRBJ2-1
d_gene: NA

CDR3nt: TGTGCCAGCAGTGCACTAGCGGGAGGTTCCTACGAGCAGTACTTC
CDR3aa: CASSALAGGSYEQYF
abundance: NA
v_gene: TRBV12-3/TRBV12-4
j_gene: TRBJ2-7
d_gene: TRBD2

CDR3nt: TGCAGTGCTACGCAGGACCAACTCTATGGCTACACCTTC
CDR3aa: CSATQDQLYGYTF
abundance: few
v_gene: TRBV20-1
j_gene: TRBJ1-2
d_gene: NA

CDR3nt: TGTGCCAGCAGCCAAGTGGGACGCCGGAGGGATCAGCCCCAGCATTTT
CDR3aa: CASSQVGRRRDQPQHF
abundance: NA
v_gene: TRBV4-2
j_gene: TRBJ1-5
d_gene: NA

CDR3nt: TGTGCCAGCAGCCATAGCGGGAGGGGTAGGGCAGATACGCAGTATTTT
CDR3aa: CASSHSGRGRADTQYF
abundance: many
v_gene: TRBV7-2
j_gene: TRBJ2-3
d_gene: TRBD2

CDR3nt: TGTGCCAGCAGCTTGAGTCGGGATTTCTACGAGCAGTACTTC
CDR3aa: CASSLSRDFYEQYF
abundance: many
v_gene: TRBV7-2
j_gene: TRBJ2-7
d_gene: NA

CDR3nt: TGTAGTGCTAGGAAGGGGACTAGCGGGAGTAGGTATGAGCAGTTCTTC
CDR3aa: CSARKGTSGSRYEQFF
abundance: NA
v_gene: TRBV20-1
j_gene: TRBJ2-1
d_gene: TRBD2

CDR3nt: TGCGCCAGCAGCCCGTCGGGGCAAACCTTCACAGATACGCAGTATTTT
CDR3aa: CASSPSGQTFTDTQYF
abundance: NA
v_gene: TRBV5-1
j_gene: TRBJ2-3
d_gene: NA

CDR3nt: TGCAGTGCTAGGGGGACAGGCAATGAGCAGTTCTTC
CDR3aa: CSARGTGNEQFF
abundance: many
v_gene: TRBV20-1
j_gene: TRBJ2-1
d_gene: TRBD1

CDR3nt: TGTGCCAGCACGCAGGGGTCCTACGAGCAGTACTTC
CDR3aa: CASTQGSYEQYF
abundance: many
v_gene: TRBV28
j_gene: TRBJ2-7
d_gene: NA

CDR3nt: TGTGCCAGCAGCTCCCCCAGGGGTTATGGCTACACCTTC
CDR3aa: CASSSPRGYGYTF
abundance: few
v_gene: TRBV7-2
j_gene: TRBJ1-2
d_gene: NA

CDR3nt: TGTGCCAGCAGTTTATCACCCAGGGGGACAACTGAGCAGTTCTTC
CDR3aa: CASSLSPRGTTEQFF
abundance: many
v_gene: TRBV27
j_gene: TRBJ2-1
d_gene: TRBD1

CDR3nt: TGTGCCAGCAGCTTAGTGGGAGGGGGGGCGGAAAATGAGCAGTTCTTC
CDR3aa: CASSLVGGGAENEQFF
abundance: few
v_gene: TRBV7-6
j_gene: TRBJ2-1
d_gene: NA

CDR3nt: TGTGCCAGCAGCCGCGGTAGGGACACCGGGGAGCTGTTTTTT
CDR3aa: CASSRGRDTGELFF
abundance: few
v_gene: TRBV28
j_gene: TRBJ2-2
d_gene: NA

CDR3nt: TGCAGCGTTAGGAAGGACAGGGGAACCTACGAGCAGTACTTC
CDR3aa: CSVRKDRGTYEQYF
abundance: many
v_gene: TRBV29-1
j_gene: TRBJ2-7
d_gene: TRBD1

CDR3nt: TGCAGTGCCATTTCCCATCTAGGAGTTCGGAGCAATCAGCCCCAGCATTTT
CDR3aa: CSAISHLGVRSNQPQHF
abundance: few
v_gene: TRBV20-1
j_gene: TRBJ1-5
d_gene: NA

CDR3nt: TGTGCCAGCAGCTTAGGAGGGATCAGCAATCAGCCCCAGCATTTT
CDR3aa: CASSLGGISNQPQHF
abundance: many
v_gene: TRBV5-5
j_gene: TRBJ1-5
d_gene: NA

CDR3nt: TGTGCCAGCAGTGAGGGGTGGCAGACGAGCACAGATACGCAGTATTTT
CDR3aa: CASSEGWQTSTDTQYF
abundance: many
v_gene: TRBV2
j_gene: TRBJ2-3
d_gene: NA

CDR3nt: TGTGCCAGCAGTTTTCCCCTTCGGGGGGCAGGCACCGGGGAGCTGTTTTTT
CDR3aa: CASSFPLRGAGTGELFF
abundance: many
v_gene: TRBV28
j_gene: TRBJ2-2
d_gene: NA

CDR3nt: TGCAGCGTAAGAAGCGGCTTGGCAGATACGCAGTATTTT
CDR3aa: CSVRSGLADTQYF
abundance: many
v_gene: TRBV29-1
j_gene: TRBJ2-3
d_gene: NA

CDR3nt: TGTGCCAGCAGCCGACGGACTAGCGGGAGGGTGAACAATGAGCAGTTCTTC
CDR3aa: CASSRRTSGRVNNEQFF
abundance: many
v_gene: TRBV7-2
j_gene: TRBJ2-1
d_gene: TRBD2

CDR3nt: TGCGCCAGCAACGGTCTAGCGGGAGGGCCGTACAATGAGCAGTTCTTC
CDR3aa: CASNGLAGGPYNEQFF
abundance: NA
v_gene: TRBV5-1
j_gene: TRBJ2-1
d_gene: TRBD2

CDR3nt: TGTGCCAGCAGATCCATCGGTTACGAGCAGTACTTC
CDR3aa: CASRSIGYEQYF
abundance: many
v_gene: TRBV28
j_gene: TRBJ2-7
d_gene: NA